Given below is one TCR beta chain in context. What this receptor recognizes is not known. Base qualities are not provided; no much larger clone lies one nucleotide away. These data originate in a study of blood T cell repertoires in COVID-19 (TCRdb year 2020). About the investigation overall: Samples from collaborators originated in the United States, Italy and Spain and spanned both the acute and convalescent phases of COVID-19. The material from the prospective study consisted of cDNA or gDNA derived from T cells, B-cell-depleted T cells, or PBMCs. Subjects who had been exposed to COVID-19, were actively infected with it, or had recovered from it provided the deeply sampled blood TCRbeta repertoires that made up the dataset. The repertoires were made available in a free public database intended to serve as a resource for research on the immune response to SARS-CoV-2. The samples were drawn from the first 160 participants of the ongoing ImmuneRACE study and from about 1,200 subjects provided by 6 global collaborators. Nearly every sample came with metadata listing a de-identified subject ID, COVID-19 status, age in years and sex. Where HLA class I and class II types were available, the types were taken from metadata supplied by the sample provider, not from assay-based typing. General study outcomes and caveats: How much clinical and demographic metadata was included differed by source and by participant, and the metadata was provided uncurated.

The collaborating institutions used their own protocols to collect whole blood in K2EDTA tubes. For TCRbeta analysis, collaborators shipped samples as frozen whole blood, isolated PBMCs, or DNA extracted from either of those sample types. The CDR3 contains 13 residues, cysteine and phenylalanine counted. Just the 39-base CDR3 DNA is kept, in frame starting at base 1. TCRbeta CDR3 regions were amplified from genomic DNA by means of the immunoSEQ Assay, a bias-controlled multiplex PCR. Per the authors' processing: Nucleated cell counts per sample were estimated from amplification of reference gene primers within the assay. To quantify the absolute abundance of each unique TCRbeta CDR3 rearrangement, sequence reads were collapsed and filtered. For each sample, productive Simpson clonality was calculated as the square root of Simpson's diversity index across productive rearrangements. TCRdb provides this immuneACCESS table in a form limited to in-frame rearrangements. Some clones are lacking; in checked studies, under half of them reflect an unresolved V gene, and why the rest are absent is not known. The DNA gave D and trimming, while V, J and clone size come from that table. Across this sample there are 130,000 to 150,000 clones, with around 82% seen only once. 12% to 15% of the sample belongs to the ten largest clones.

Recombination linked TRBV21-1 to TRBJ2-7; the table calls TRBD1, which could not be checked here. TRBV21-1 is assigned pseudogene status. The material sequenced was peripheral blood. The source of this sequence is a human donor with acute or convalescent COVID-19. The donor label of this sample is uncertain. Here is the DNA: TGTGCCAGCAGCAAAGCGGGACAGTACGAGCAGTACTTC. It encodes CASSKAGQYEQYF.